This T cell receptor (beta chain) is drawn from a study of cytomegalovirus exposure and HLA in healthy donors. Trimming took 5 bases from V and 4 from J; bases not matched to a gene: 8. The CDR3 is made up of 16 amino acids. The V gene's germline CDR1 is SGHAT and CDR2 FQNNGV. Healthy bone marrow donors made up the cohort. Vbeta (60) and Jbeta (13) primers were used in the PCR. The data were produced by immunoSEQ multiplex PCR, yet TCRdb's version contains in-frame clones alone and is incomplete. The profile covers under 200,000 clones, with roughly 80% appearing a single time and around 1.3% taken by the ten largest.

Input material: PBMCs. The sequence was collected from a woman aged 45-65 years in good health and CMV-seronegative. This chain connects TRBV11-2 to TRBJ2-5, with 12 positions matching TRBD2. CDR3: CASSATSGGLVETQYF. The CDR3 DNA reads TGTGCCAGCAGCGCCACTAGCGGGGGGCTGGTAGAGACCCAGTACTTC.